This TCR beta chain came from a study of CD8 T cells in ankylosing spondylitis (dated by TCRdb to 2015 to 2018). Background on the whole study: The study profiled T cell receptor beta repertoires in healthy donors and ankylosing spondylitis patients to find disease-linked TCR variants. Peripheral blood samples were taken, and synovial fluid was additionally collected from ankylosing spondylitis patients. The whole study cohort included 85 to 120 healthy donors and 20 to 30 ankylosing spondylitis patients.

The research as a whole found: Some TCR beta motif variants had previously been reported in synovial fluid and blood of reactive arthritis patients, which suggested common disease-initiation mechanisms. A CD8+ phenotype was shown by the disease-linked clones, which were found at relatively low frequencies in peripheral blood. Blood from ankylosing spondylitis patients appeared to be characterized by a TCR beta motif composed of about eight highly homologous amino acid variants. Significant enrichment of the disease-linked clones was reported in matched synovial fluid samples from ankylosing spondylitis patients.

This clonotype has ten or more counts. Its cognate antigen has yet to be identified. Per-base quality was not reported, and no clone a single base away is much larger than it. The instrument was an Illumina HiSeq 2500. Quantitative 5'-RACE with molecular barcodes was used to prepare TCR beta libraries. Per the authors' processing: A new computational method based on a probabilistic model of VDJ rearrangement was used to identify disease-linked TCR variants. TCRdb reran the public reads through fastp at Q25 and MiXCR, keeping productive beta chains. CDR3 protein sequences are deduplicated, and each keeps its most common genes and DNA. The V and J calls and clone size come from TCRdb's table, not from the authors' own analysis. This sample holds about 220,000 distinct CDR3 sequences; approximately 7.4% were observed only once. The ten largest make up approximately 15% of the sample. The CDR3 has 15 amino acids, counting the end cysteine and phenylalanine. Only CDR3 DNA is held: 45 bases, read in frame from base 1. Germline trimming: 2 bases from V, 6 bases from J; junction bases outside gene matches: 5. The germline V gene gives CDR1 as LGHNA and CDR2 as YNFKEQ.

Sequencing was performed on blood, either unsorted or a sorted T cell fraction (not recorded which). The chain is made from TRBV4-2 and TRBJ2-7, and 12 junctional nucleotides match TRBD2. The origin of this receptor is a male donor with ankylosing spondylitis. The CDR3 amino acid sequence is: CASSQPGLAGSEQYF. In nucleotides, the sequence is TGTGCCAGCAGCCAACCTGGACTAGCGGGAAGCGAGCAGTACTTC.